Following are 20 T cell receptor beta chains from one sample sequenced in a study of T cells of healthy individuals. TCRdb re-called the 5' RACE reads with MiXCR, one entry per CDR3 protein. The sample holds 53,000 or so distinct CDR3 sequences; around 15% are singletons and the top ten take about 16%. These TCRs come from a human donor in good health.

This clonotype was counted at least ten times. J is TRBJ2-7 and V is TRBV7-2; D could derive from TRBD1 or TRBD2 (5 bases each). The V end was cut by 5 bases, the J end by 3 bases, with 14 bases between. Germline values: CDR1 SGHTA, CDR2 FQGNSA. This CDR3 spans 14 amino acids. The CDR3 reads CASSHRDGGYEQYF. Written as DNA, the CDR3 is TGTGCCAGCAGCCACCGGGACGGAGGCTACGAGCAGTACTTC.

The rearrangement uses TRBV7-2 and TRBJ2-1, with 8 nucleotides matching TRBD1. The V gene end was trimmed by 4 bases and the J gene end by 9 bases; junction bases not matched to a gene: 17. From germline, CDR1 is SGHTA and CDR2 FQGNSA. The length of the CDR3 is 17 residues. This chain's CDR3 is CASSSTAVDRDGGEQFF. CDR3 coding DNA: TGTGCCAGCAGCTCCACGGCAGTGGACAGGGATGGCGGTGAGCAGTTCTTC. Complete variable domain (other parts from reference TRBV7-2 and TRBJ2-1): GAGVSQSPSNKVTEKGKDVELRCDPISGHTALYWYRQSLGQGLEFLIYFQGNSAPDKSGLPSDRFSAERTGGSVSTLTIQRTQQEDSAVYLCASSSTAVDRDGGEQFFGPGTRLTVL.

Many counts were recorded for this clonotype. This sequence joins TRBV10-3 and TRBJ1-1, with 8 bases identical to TRBD1. This CDR3 spans 16 amino acids. Germline loops: CDR1 ENHRY, CDR2 SYGVKD. With V trimmed by 6 bases and J by 0 bases, 9 bases remained unmatched. The CDR3 DNA reads as TGTGCCATCAGCCTAGGGCGGACAGGGTTGAACACTGAAGCTTTCTTT. It specifies CAISLGRTGLNTEAFF.

V is TRBV5-1 and J is TRBJ1-2; no definite D call. The germline gives CDR1 SGHRS, CDR2 YFSETQ. The CDR3 totals 12 residues. Trimming took 3 bases from V and 4 from J, leaving 7 bases between them. The CDR3 region is CASSSEGYGYTF. The CDR3 region has the DNA TGCGCCAGCAGCTCCGAGGGCTATGGCTACACCTTC.

This clonotype was recorded at least ten times. This chain links TRBV4-1 with TRBJ1-5; D unclear. Trimming removed 0 bases from V and 1 base from J, with 7 bases in between. This CDR3 spans 15 amino acids. Germline CDR1 is MGHRA and CDR2 is YSYEKL. The CDR3 region has the DNA TGCGCCAGCAGCCAAGATCTCTGGAGCAATCAGCCCCAGCATTTT. Translated, it gives CASSQDLWSNQPQHF.

The chain uses TRBV20-1 and TRBJ2-5, with TRBD2 as a possible D gene (5 bases). The CDR3 extends over 15 amino acids. The V gene's germline CDR1 is DFQATT and CDR2 SNEGSKA (reference sequence). The V end was cut by 3 bases, the J end by 2 bases, with 16 bases between. The CDR3 loop reads CSASRWLSGQETQYF. CDR3 nucleotides: TGCAGTGCTAGCCGTTGGCTTTCGGGGCAAGAGACCCAGTACTTC.

This clonotype was detected many times. The chain uses TRBV28 and TRBJ1-5; TRBD1 matches 9 bases. J gave up 6 bases and V 4 bases, and 4 bases lay outside the gene matches. The CDR3 consists of 14 residues. The germline CDR1 and CDR2 sequences are MDHEN and SYDVKM. CDR3 coding DNA: TGTGCCAGCAGTTCGGGACAGGGAGGTCAGCCCCAGCATTTT. The encoded protein is CASSSGQGGQPQHF.

This clonotype was seen many times. The chain links TRBV7-9 to TRBJ2-3; 7 nucleotides align to TRBD1. V lost 5 bases, J lost 2 bases, and 7 bases stayed unmatched. CDR1 SEHNR and CDR2 FQNEAQ come from the germline V gene (reference sequence). CDR3 length: 15 residues. The CDR3 nucleotides read TGTGCCAGCAGCCGCTACAGGGGCTCCACAGATACGCAGTATTTT. It is translated as CASSRYRGSTDTQYF. Combining the CDR3 with reference TRBV7-9 and TRBJ2-3 gives the whole variable domain DTGVSQNPRHKITKRGQNVTFRCDPISEHNRLYWYRQTLGQGPEFLTYFQNEAQLEKSRLLSDRFSAERPKGSFSTLEIQRTEQGDSAMYLCASSRYRGSTDTQYFGPGTRLTVL.

This clonotype was seen many times. This chain connects TRBV10-3 to TRBJ1-5; no clear D gene. Germline V CDR1 and CDR2: ENHRY, SYGVKD. The CDR3 runs to 13 residues. The V end lost 0 bases, the J end lost 7 bases, and 7 bases lay between the germline ends. CDR3 nucleotides: TGTGCCATCAGTGAGTCCGAATCACAGCCCCAGCATTTT. Translating gives CAISESESQPQHF.

The chain employs TRBV7-6 and TRBJ2-5; 7 nucleotides match TRBD2. The junction had 4 bases not matched to a gene; V was cut back by 5 bases and J by 1 base. The CDR3 is 14 amino acids. Germline CDR1 is SGHVS and CDR2 is FNYEAQ. The CDR3 sequence: CASSGSGGQETQYF. The CDR3, as DNA: TGTGCCAGCAGCGGCTCGGGGGGCCAAGAGACCCAGTACTTC.

The chain combines TRBV12-3 or TRBV12-4 with TRBJ2-1; TRBD2 matches 8 bases. The CDR3 totals 15 residues. V dropped 7 bases and J dropped 3; count of bases not matched to a gene: 8. In DNA form, the CDR3 reads TGTGCCAGCACTACTTCAAGCGGGAGCTACAATGAGCAGTTCTTC. It codes for CASTTSSGSYNEQFF.

This clonotype showed up many times. The rearrangement uses TRBV7-2 and TRBJ2-6, with D possibly TRBD1 on 6 matching bases. CDR3 length equals 19 residues. CDR1 is SGHTA, CDR2 FQGNSA, per germline. The V and J ends lost 4 bases and 0 bases respectively, with 19 bases between them. The CDR3 DNA follows: TGTGCCAGCAGCTCACCCCTAGGGCAGGGGTTCTCTGGGGCCAACGTCCTGACTTTC. Translation: CASSSPLGQGFSGANVLTF.

This clonotype was detected many times. This chain links TRBV3-1 with TRBJ1-1; D call uncertain. This CDR3 is 13 amino acids long. Germline V gene data show CDR1 as LGHDT and CDR2 as YNNKEL (reference sequence). V was cut by 0 bases and J by 8 bases, with 10 bases left in between. The CDR3 bases are TGTGCCAGCAGCCAAGACTCCGGCTCGGAAGCTTTCTTT. Translated: CASSQDSGSEAFF.

V and J are TRBV7-9 and TRBJ2-5; 7 bases align to TRBD1. CDR3 length: 14 residues. The germline V gene encodes CDR1 SEHNR and CDR2 FQNEAQ (reference sequence). V lost 5 bases and J lost 9; bases outside the gene matches: 12. DNA for the CDR3: TGTGCCAGCAGCCCGGACAGGCCGGAAGCTCCCCAGTACTTC. Protein sequence: CASSPDRPEAPQYF.

This clonotype was recorded many times. V usage is TRBV29-1 and J usage is TRBJ2-1; unclear D gene. V was shortened by 0 bases and J by 7 bases, with 7 bases between the two germline ends. Germline assignment: CDR1 SQVTM and CDR2 ANQGSEA. The CDR3 extends over 12 amino acids. CDR3 protein: CSVEEIANEQFF. CDR3 nucleotide sequence: TGCAGCGTTGAAGAAATAGCAAATGAGCAGTTCTTC.

This clonotype was observed a handful of times. The rearrangement uses TRBV5-6 and TRBJ1-1; D call uncertain. Germline lookup yields CDR1 SGHDT and CDR2 YYEEEE. CDR3 length: 15 residues. The V gene lost 2 bases and the J gene lost 1 base, with 12 bases spanning the gap. This CDR3 is CASSFGSSRNTEAFF. CDR3 DNA: TGTGCCAGCAGCTTCGGATCGTCAAGGAACACTGAAGCTTTCTTT.

The table lists this clonotype with a few counts. The chain combines TRBV10-2 with TRBJ2-4; tentative D call: TRBD2 (6 bases). Germline values: CDR1 WSHSY, CDR2 SAAADI. CDR3 size: 15 residues. The germline V and J ends were trimmed by 0 bases and 10 bases, with 16 bases remaining between them. The CDR3 DNA is TGCGCCAGCAGTGAGTCCGGGACTGGACGAGGAATTCAGTACTTC. It is translated as CASSESGTGRGIQYF.

This chain joins TRBV7-3 and TRBJ2-7, with D possibly TRBD2 on 6 matching bases. Trimming shortened V by 2 bases and J by 7 bases, and 12 bases separated the two germline ends. The CDR3 length is 13 residues. The V gene's germline CDR1 is SGHTA and CDR2 FQGTGA. The CDR3 reads CASSLGAGREQYF. CDR3 nucleotide sequence: TGTGCCAGCAGCTTAGGCGCAGGGAGGGAGCAGTACTTC.

The CDR3 loop is CATFEEDQPQHF. For the CDR3, the DNA is TGTGCCACCTTCGAAGAGGATCAGCCCCAGCATTTT. The chain has TRBV24-1 and TRBJ1-5, with D uncertain. CDR1 and CDR2 (germline): KGHDR, SFDVKD. The CDR3 is made up of 12 amino acids. V gave up 9 bases and J gave up 5 bases, with 10 bases separating them.

The CDR3 region is CASSVDTGGDYGYTF. The CDR3 DNA sequence: TGTGCCAGCAGCGTAGACACAGGGGGAGACTATGGCTACACCTTC. V gene TRBV9 combines with J gene TRBJ1-2, with 8 bases lining up with TRBD1. In germline, CDR1 is SGDLS, CDR2 YYNGEE. The CDR3 runs to 15 residues. Germline trimming cut 0 bases from V and 3 bases from J; bases unmatched to any gene: 4.